This is a list of T cell receptor beta chains from one sample in a study of T cell responses to AZD1222 COVID-19 vaccine. Produced via immunoSEQ multiplex PCR; TCRdb's table is partial and in-frame only. The data contain roughly 100,000 clones, roughly 87% of them singletons. The sequencing used peripheral blood, collected on day 0 of AZD1222 vaccination. These TCRs come from an adult in good health. The CDR3 runs from the conserved cysteine through the conserved F or W. The D gene is left open where the match is weak. Not all rows give a size; the values are once, few, many and, for expanded clones, a class.

clone size | J gene | D gene | V gene | CDR3 protein | CDR3 DNA
. | TRBJ2-1 | TRBD2 | TRBV9 | CASSVVSGDNEQFF | TGTGCCAGCAGCGTCGTTAGCGGGGACAATGAGCAGTTCTTC
. | TRBJ1-2 | TRBD1 | TRBV27 | CASSSDRVGGYTF | TGTGCCAGCAGTTCCGACAGGGTCGGCGGCTACACCTTC
. | TRBJ1-4 | TRBD1 | TRBV29-1 | CSVLDRGWREKLFF | TGCAGCGTGCTCGACAGGGGATGGCGTGAAAAACTGTTTTTT
. | TRBJ1-6 | . | TRBV3-1/TRBV3-2 | CASSPLRVPNSPLHF | TGTGCCAGCAGCCCCCTACGGGTCCCTAATTCACCCCTCCACTTT
. | TRBJ1-6 | . | TRBV10-2 | CASSEAGNNSPLHF | TGCGCCAGCAGTGAAGCAGGAAATAATTCACCCCTCCACTTT
. | TRBJ1-1 | . | TRBV19 | CASTGGGTEAFF | TGTGCCAGTACTGGGGGAGGCACTGAAGCTTTCTTT
. | TRBJ2-3 | TRBD1 | TRBV6-5 | CASSTGAFTDTQYF | TGTGCCAGCAGCACAGGGGCATTTACAGATACGCAGTATTTT
. | TRBJ2-7 | . | TRBV5-1 | CASSQLYEPGKTSYEQYF | TGCGCCAGCAGCCAATTGTATGAACCCGGGAAAACCTCCTACGAGCAGTACTTC
. | TRBJ2-3 | TRBD2 | TRBV30 | CAWAQRGDTQYF | TGTGCCTGGGCGCAGCGGGGGGATACGCAGTATTTT
few | TRBJ1-5 | . | TRBV4-1 | CASSQEPQAGQPQHF | TGCGCCAGCAGCCAAGAACCCCAGGCCGGTCAGCCCCAGCATTTT
. | TRBJ2-7 | . | TRBV3-1/TRBV3-2 | CASSLTSYEQYF | TGTGCCAGCAGCCTCACCTCCTACGAGCAGTACTTC
. | TRBJ2-7 | . | TRBV3-1/TRBV3-2 | CASSPSRVGYEQYF | TGTGCCAGCAGCCCGTCTCGGGTAGGCTACGAGCAGTACTTC
few | TRBJ1-6 | . | TRBV27 | CASTAYNSPLHF | TGTGCCAGTACGGCGTATAATTCACCCCTCCACTTT
. | TRBJ1-5 | . | TRBV21-1 | CASFFPKGGGGQPQHF | TGTGCCAGCTTTTTTCCTAAGGGAGGGGGCGGGCAGCCCCAGCATTTT
once | TRBJ1-1 | . | TRBV6-5 | CASSYSPGASAEAFF | TGTGCCAGCAGTTACTCGCCGGGGGCGTCGGCTGAAGCTTTCTTT
. | TRBJ1-4 | . | TRBV6-1 | CASSSGPYEKLFF | TGTGCCAGCAGTTCCGGGCCCTATGAAAAACTGTTTTTT
. | TRBJ1-1 | . | TRBV7-9 | CASSLALDEAFF | TGTGCCAGCAGCTTAGCACTAGATGAAGCTTTCTTT
few | TRBJ1-5 | . | TRBV6-2/TRBV6-3 | CASSYYGGSNQPQHF | TGTGCCAGCAGTTACTACGGTGGGAGCAATCAGCCCCAGCATTTT